The following is a TCR beta chain sequence with its context. Its antigen is currently unknown. These data belong to a study of T cell repertoires in cytomegalovirus infection. Background on the study: An indication of both CMV infection and matching HLA type came from public TCR beta signatures.

Study-level results: It was HLA-C-restricted CMV-specific TCR beta clonotypes that dominated the response ex vivo.

Using its own MiXCR run on the reads, TCRdb lists one record per CDR3 protein. This sample has roughly 630,000 distinct CDR3 sequences; roughly 26% occur once, and the top ten carry 7.5% to 9%. The receptor's source is a human donor in good health (CMV status not recorded). Some clones in this sample may be carry-over from other donors' samples. The sample taken for sequencing was CD8+ T cells from PBMCs.

The CDR3 reads CAISTPGRYVEQFF. CDR3 nucleotides: TGTGCCATCAGTACCCCTGGACGTTACGTTGAGCAGTTCTTC. The gene calls are TRBV10-3 and TRBJ2-1; D not certain. Trimming stripped 5 bases from V and 9 bases from J, with 17 bases between. CDR3 length equals 14 residues. The germline V gene encodes CDR1 ENHRY and CDR2 SYGVKD.